One and the same sample provided the 21 T cell receptor beta chains below, sequenced in a study of T cell changes during pregnancy in multiple sclerosis. Sequencing was performed with immunoSEQ multiplex PCR; in TCRdb, only in-frame clones are kept and a portion is missing. The sample includes approximately 110,000 clones, about 93% seen only once; the top ten take 1.5% to 1.9%. The material was peripheral blood, obtained in the third trimester of pregnancy. Source of these receptors: a female donor with multiple sclerosis, enrolled in a pregnancy study.

V and J are TRBV7-6 and TRBJ1-4; 7 positions agree with TRBD1. Per germline, CDR1 SGHVS and CDR2 FNYEAQ. V shed 4 bases, J shed 6 bases, and the junction held 8 bases outside the gene matches. The CDR3 has 15 amino acids. CDR3: CASSSRQGVDEKLFF. CDR3 DNA sequence: TGTGCCAGCAGCTCTCGACAGGGTGTGGATGAAAAACTGTTTTTT.

For the CDR3, the DNA is TGTGCCAGCAGCTTGTCCCCGAGCTCCTACGAGCAGTACTTC. Encoded protein: CASSLSPSSYEQYF. The rearrangement links TRBV7-7 to TRBJ2-7; no firm D call. Trimming cost V 3 bases and J 0 bases, with 9 bases left between them. Germline loops: CDR1 SSHAT, CDR2 FNYEAQ (reference sequence). The CDR3 is made up of 14 amino acids.

V is TRBV7-6 and J is TRBJ1-1; 11 nucleotides match TRBD1. Germline values: CDR1 SGHVS, CDR2 FNYEAQ. The V gene end was trimmed by 5 bases and the J gene end by 6 bases; junction bases not matched to a gene: 8. This CDR3 spans 15 amino acids. The CDR3: CASSADRGLIPEAFF. CDR3 nucleotide sequence: TGTGCCAGCAGCGCGGACAGGGGGCTGATCCCTGAAGCTTTCTTT.

The V and J genes are TRBV19 and TRBJ1-5; 7 bases fit TRBD1. The CDR3 contains 16 residues. With 9 bases clipped from V and 0 bases from J, the junction kept 11 bases outside the gene matches. CDR1 and CDR2 from the germline V gene are LNHDA and SQIVND (reference sequence). CDR3 nucleotides: TGTGCCAGCGAGCCGGGACAGACATATAGCAATCAGCCCCAGCATTTT. Encoded protein: CASEPGQTYSNQPQHF.

This chain uses TRBV4-1 with TRBJ1-4; the match to TRBD1 covers 12 bases. The trim removed 3 bases at V and 3 bases at J, leaving 5 bases unmatched. Germline CDR1 is MGHRA and CDR2 is YSYEKL. This CDR3 is built from 17 residues. The CDR3 bases are TGCGCCAGCAGCCATTCCGGGACAGGGGGCCCTAATGAAAAACTGTTTTTT. Its protein is CASSHSGTGGPNEKLFF.

The V call is TRBV5-1, the J call TRBJ2-3, with TRBD2 identical over 10 bases. The V segment lost 4 bases and the J segment 3 bases; nucleotides outside the gene matches: 17. Germline loops: CDR1 SGHRS, CDR2 YFSETQ. The CDR3 is 19 amino acids. CDR3 nucleotide sequence: TGCGCCAGCAGCCCGTCCTCCTCGCTACTAGCGGGGTTGACAGATACGCAGTATTTT. Translating it yields CASSPSSSLLAGLTDTQYF.

The rearrangement uses TRBV21-1 and TRBJ1-1; TRBD1, as called in the table, went unchecked against the DNA. TRBV21-1 is deemed a pseudogene. CDR3 length: 15 amino acids. CDR3 loop: CASGAPGQKNTEAFF. For the CDR3, the DNA is TGTGCCAGCGGGGCGCCGGGACAGAAGAACACTGAAGCTTTCTTT.

The chain couples TRBV6-1 to TRBJ1-5, with 9 bases lining up with TRBD1. This CDR3 spans 14 amino acids. Germline-derived CDR1 and CDR2 are MNHNS and SASEGT. With 11 bases clipped from V and 5 bases from J, the junction kept 10 bases outside the gene matches. The CDR3 DNA sequence: TGTGCCTCCAGGGGGGACAGGGAGGATCAGCCCCAGCATTTT. This translates into CASRGDREDQPQHF.

The chain combines TRBV28 with TRBJ1-5; 7 positions agree with TRBD1. Germline loops: CDR1 MDHEN, CDR2 SYDVKM. The CDR3 spans 15 residues. V lost 4 bases, J lost 7 bases, and 10 bases stayed unmatched. In DNA, the CDR3 is TGTGCCAGCAGTTGGATCCGACAGGGTCAGCAGCCCCAGCATTTT. As protein: CASSWIRQGQQPQHF.

The CDR3 loop reads CASSLRGALNQPQHF. The CDR3 nucleotides read TGTGCCAGCAGTTTACGGGGGGCCCTCAATCAGCCCCAGCATTTT. V is TRBV27 and J is TRBJ1-5, with a tentative D call TRBD1 (6 bases). This CDR3 has 15 amino acids. Germline V CDR1 and CDR2: MNHEY, SMNVEV (reference sequence). V was trimmed by 2 bases and J by 3 bases, leaving 11 bases between them.

The chain recombines TRBV19 with TRBJ1-6; D is unclear. Trimming pared 6 bases from V and 7 bases from J, leaving 10 bases between. Germline V gene lookup returns CDR1 LNHDA and CDR2 SQIVND (reference sequence). The CDR3 sequence is 13 residues long. CDR3 nucleotide sequence: TGTGCCAGTAGCACTACTGGAAATTCACCCCTCCACTTT. This sequence encodes CASSTTGNSPLHF. Together with reference TRBV19 and TRBJ1-6, the CDR3 gives the full variable domain: DGGITQSPKYLFRKEGQNVTLSCEQNLNHDAMYWYRQDPGQGLRLIYYSQIVNDFQKGDIAEGYSVSREKKESFPLTVTSAQKNPTAFYLCASSTTGNSPLHFGNGTRLTVT.

V usage is TRBV20-1 and J usage is TRBJ2-7; tentatively, D is TRBD1 (6 bases). There are 11 residues in the CDR3. V lost 3 bases, J lost 4 bases, and 7 bases lay in between. CDR1 is DFQATT, CDR2 SNEGSKA, per germline (reference sequence). The CDR3 DNA reads TGCAGTGCTAGGGACAGTTACGAGCAGTACTTC. Its translation: CSARDSYEQYF.

The chain recombines TRBV6-1 with TRBJ2-7; no reliable D call. Trimming removed 3 bases from V and 4 bases from J, with 7 bases in between. This CDR3 region has 12 residues. CDR1 MNHNS and CDR2 SASEGT come from the germline V gene. CDR3 in amino acids: CASSDPLYEQYF. Written as DNA, the CDR3 is TGTGCCAGCAGTGATCCCCTTTACGAGCAGTACTTC.

V gene TRBV6-8 combines with J gene TRBJ1-1; D unresolved. Germline CDR1 MNHGY, CDR2 SAAAGT. The CDR3 spans 15 residues. V shed 2 bases and J shed 5 bases, with 15 bases lying between them. CDR3 loop: CASSYRRECRTEAFF. The DNA of the CDR3 is TGTGCCAGCAGTTACAGGCGGGAATGCAGAACTGAAGCTTTCTTT.

V usage is TRBV18 and J usage is TRBJ2-2; D not resolved. The CDR3 is 12 residues long. The ends were cut back, 8 bases at V and 8 bases at J, with 12 bases in the middle. Germline CDR1 KGHSH, CDR2 LQKENI. The CDR3 protein is CASPPNRGELFF. The CDR3 region has the DNA TGTGCCAGCCCTCCTAATCGGGGGGAGCTGTTTTTT.

Only one count was recorded for this clone. This sequence joins TRBV7-3 and TRBJ2-2, with a weak D call TRBD1 (6 bases). The ends were cut back, 2 bases at V and 4 bases at J, with 8 bases in the middle. The CDR3 consists of 14 residues. The germline gives CDR1 SGHTA, CDR2 FQGTGA. CDR3 sequence (DNA): TGTGCCAGCAGCTTATACAGGGTCACCGGGGAGCTGTTTTTT. As protein: CASSLYRVTGELFF.

Written as DNA, the CDR3 is TGTGCCAGCAGTTCCGGGACTACCTACACAGATACGCAGTATTTT. Its translation is CASSSGTTYTDTQYF. V gene TRBV2 combines with J gene TRBJ2-3, with 7 bases lining up with TRBD2. The V gene's germline CDR1 is SNHLY and CDR2 FYNNEI. J gave up 2 bases and V 5 bases, and 7 bases lay outside the gene matches. The CDR3 is 15 amino acids.

V and J are TRBV7-9 and TRBJ2-7; 11 bases fit TRBD2. This CDR3 region has 16 residues. V lost 2 bases, J lost 4 bases, and 7 bases stayed unmatched. CDR1 and CDR2 from the germline V gene are SEHNR and FQNEAQ (reference sequence). CDR3 nucleotide sequence: TGTGCCAGCAGCTTACTAACTAGCGGGAGAACGTACGAGCAGTACTTC. Its translation is CASSLLTSGRTYEQYF.

The rearrangement joins TRBV5-4 to TRBJ2-1; TRBD2 agrees at 8 bases. Germline lookup yields CDR1 SGHNT and CDR2 YYREEE (reference sequence). V shed 4 bases, J shed 4 bases, and the junction held 10 bases outside the gene matches. The CDR3 consists of 16 residues. The DNA of the CDR3 is TGTGCCAGCAGCCCGGTACCTAGCGGGCCATACAATGAGCAGTTCTTC. Encoded protein: CASSPVPSGPYNEQFF.

The J gene is TRBJ2-7, the V gene TRBV28; tentatively, D is TRBD1 (6 bases). Germline-derived CDR1 and CDR2 are MDHEN and SYDVKM. The V end lost 6 bases, the J end lost 6 bases, and 15 bases lay between the germline ends. The CDR3 totals 13 residues. CDR3 DNA: TGTGCCAGCAGAGACAGGCCCCTGAGCGAGCAGTACTTC. This translates into CASRDRPLSEQYF. The full variable domain, with the rest looked up from reference TRBV28 and TRBJ2-7, is DVKVTQSSRYLVKRTGEKVFLECVQDMDHENMFWYRQDPGLGLRLIYFSYDVKMKEKGDIPEGYSVSREKKERFSLILESASTNQTSMYLCASRDRPLSEQYFGPGTRLTVT.

This chain joins TRBV27 and TRBJ2-7; 8 bases line up with TRBD2. Per germline, CDR1 MNHEY and CDR2 SMNVEV (reference sequence). V lost 8 bases, J lost 0 bases, and 9 bases stayed unmatched. The CDR3 runs 15 residues. The DNA for the CDR3 is TGTGCCAGCGCTCTCACTAGCGGCCCCTCCTACGAGCAGTACTTC. Translating it yields CASALTSGPSYEQYF.